This T cell receptor (beta chain) derives from a study of Graves' ophthalmopathy and Graves' hyperthyroidism. This clonotype was seen only once. Its antigen is unidentified. Since a much larger clone is just one base distant, this may be a read error. Broader study findings: As the model predicted ophthalmopathy progression, it achieved a sensitivity of nearly 71% and a specificity of around 76%.

The authors amplified TCR beta CDR3 regions, and they did so from RNA transcripts for repertoire sequencing. A first-round RT-PCR used HTBI primers, followed by a second-round multiplex PCR. TCRdb analysed the multiplex PCR reads with MiXCR anew, one entry per CDR3 protein. The sample shows approximately 640,000 distinct CDR3 sequences, approximately 39% of them seen only once. Per the germline V gene, CDR1 is MNHEY and CDR2 is SVGAGI. V shed 7 bases, J shed 4 bases, and the junction held 6 bases outside the gene matches. The CDR3 contains 15 residues. The TCR sequence derives from an adult man with Graves' ophthalmopathy. Sequenced: peripheral blood. This chain joins TRBV6-5 and TRBJ2-5, with TRBD2 matching 13 bases. The CDR3 sequence: CASNVRTSGGETQYF. The CDR3 coding sequence is TGTGCCAGCAACGTCCGGACTAGCGGGGGAGAGACCCAGTACTTC.